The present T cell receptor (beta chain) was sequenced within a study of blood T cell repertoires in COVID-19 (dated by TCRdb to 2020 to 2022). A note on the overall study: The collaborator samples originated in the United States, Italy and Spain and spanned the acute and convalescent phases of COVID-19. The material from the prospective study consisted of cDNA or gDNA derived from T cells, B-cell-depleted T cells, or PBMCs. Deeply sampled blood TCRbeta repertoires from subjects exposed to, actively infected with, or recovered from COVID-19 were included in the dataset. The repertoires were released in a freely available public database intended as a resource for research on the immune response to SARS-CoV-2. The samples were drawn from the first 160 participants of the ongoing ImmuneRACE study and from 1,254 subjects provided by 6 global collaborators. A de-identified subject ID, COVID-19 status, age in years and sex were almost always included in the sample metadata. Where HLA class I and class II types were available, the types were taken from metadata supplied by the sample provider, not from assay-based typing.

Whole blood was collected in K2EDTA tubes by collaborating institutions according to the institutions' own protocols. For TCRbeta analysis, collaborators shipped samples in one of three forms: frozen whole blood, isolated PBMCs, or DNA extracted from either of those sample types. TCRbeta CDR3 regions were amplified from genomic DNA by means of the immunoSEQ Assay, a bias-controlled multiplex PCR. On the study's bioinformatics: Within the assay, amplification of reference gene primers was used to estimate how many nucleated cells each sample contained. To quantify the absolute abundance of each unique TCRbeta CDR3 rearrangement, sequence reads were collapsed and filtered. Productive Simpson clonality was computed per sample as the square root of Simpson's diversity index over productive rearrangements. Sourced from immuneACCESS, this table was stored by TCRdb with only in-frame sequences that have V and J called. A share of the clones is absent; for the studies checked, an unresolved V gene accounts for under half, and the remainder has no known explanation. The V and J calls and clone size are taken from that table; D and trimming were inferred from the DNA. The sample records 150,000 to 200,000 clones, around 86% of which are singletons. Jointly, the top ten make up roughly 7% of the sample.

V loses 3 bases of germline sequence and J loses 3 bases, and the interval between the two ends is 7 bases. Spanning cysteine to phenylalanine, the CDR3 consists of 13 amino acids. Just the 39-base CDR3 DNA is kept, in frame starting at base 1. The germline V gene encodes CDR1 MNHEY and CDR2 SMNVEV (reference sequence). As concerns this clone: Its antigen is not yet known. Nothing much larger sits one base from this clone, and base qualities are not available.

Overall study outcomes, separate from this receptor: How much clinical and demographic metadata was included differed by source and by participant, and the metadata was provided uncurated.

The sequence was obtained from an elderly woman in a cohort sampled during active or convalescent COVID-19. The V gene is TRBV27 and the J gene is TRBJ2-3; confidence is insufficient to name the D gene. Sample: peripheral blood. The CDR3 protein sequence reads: CASSLSRTDTQYF. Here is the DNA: TGTGCCAGCAGTTTGTCTCGGACAGATACGCAGTATTTT.